The subject of this entry is one TCR beta chain. Time point noted: pre-sensitization, week 0. Sample treatment: therapeutic diphenylcyclopropenone sensitization with weekly scalp DPC. In germline, CDR1 is LGHNA, CDR2 YNFKEQ. This CDR3 comprises 15 residues. Trimming pared 5 bases from V and 2 bases from J, leaving 13 bases between. MiXCR was run by TCRdb on the RACE reads, yielding one entry per CDR3 protein. The sample consists of fewer than 65,000 distinct CDR3 sequences, about 9.4% of them appearing once. These data are taken from a study of human T cells and chemical hapten exposure. The TCR originated in a woman in her 40s with alopecia areata. Some clones in this sample may be carry-over from other donors' samples. The source material was whole blood, sampled in connection with sensitization to the hapten diphenylcyclopropenone (DPC). The chain joins TRBV4-2 to TRBJ1-5; D gene unclear. The CDR3 is CASSSSLQGNQPQHF. The CDR3 region has the DNA TGTGCCAGCAGCTCGTCGCTTCAGGGCAATCAGCCCCAGCATTTT.